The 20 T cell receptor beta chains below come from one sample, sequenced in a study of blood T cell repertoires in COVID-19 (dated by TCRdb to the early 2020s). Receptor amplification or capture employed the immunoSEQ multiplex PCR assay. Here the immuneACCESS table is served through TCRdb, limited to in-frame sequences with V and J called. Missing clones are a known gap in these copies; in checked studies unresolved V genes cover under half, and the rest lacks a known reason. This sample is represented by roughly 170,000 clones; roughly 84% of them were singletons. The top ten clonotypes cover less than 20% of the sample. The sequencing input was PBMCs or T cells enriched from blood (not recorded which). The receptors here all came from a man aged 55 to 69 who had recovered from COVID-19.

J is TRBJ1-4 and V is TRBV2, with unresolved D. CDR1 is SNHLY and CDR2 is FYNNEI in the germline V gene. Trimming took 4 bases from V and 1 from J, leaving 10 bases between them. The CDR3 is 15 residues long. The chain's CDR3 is CASSGRDGTNEKLFF. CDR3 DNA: TGTGCCAGCAGTGGGAGGGATGGAACTAATGAAAAACTGTTTTTT.

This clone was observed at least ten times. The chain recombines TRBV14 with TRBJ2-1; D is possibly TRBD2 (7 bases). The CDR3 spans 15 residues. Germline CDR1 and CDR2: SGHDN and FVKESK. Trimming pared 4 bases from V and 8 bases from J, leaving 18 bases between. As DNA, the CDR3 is TGTGCCAGCAGCCTCTCTCGCGGGGGCCTCGATGAGCAGTTCTTC. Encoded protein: CASSLSRGGLDEQFF. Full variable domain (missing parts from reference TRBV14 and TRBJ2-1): EAGVTQFPSHSVIEKGQTVTLRCDPISGHDNLYWYRRVMGKEIKFLLHFVKESKQDESGMPNNRFLAERTGGTYSTLKVQPAELEDSGVYFCASSLSRGGLDEQFFGPGTRLTVL.

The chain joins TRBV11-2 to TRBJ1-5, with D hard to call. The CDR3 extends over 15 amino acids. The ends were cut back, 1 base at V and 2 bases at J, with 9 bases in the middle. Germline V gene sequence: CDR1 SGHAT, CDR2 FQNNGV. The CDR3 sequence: CASSLGRLGNQPQHF. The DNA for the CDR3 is TGTGCCAGCAGCTTAGGGCGGCTCGGCAATCAGCCCCAGCATTTT.

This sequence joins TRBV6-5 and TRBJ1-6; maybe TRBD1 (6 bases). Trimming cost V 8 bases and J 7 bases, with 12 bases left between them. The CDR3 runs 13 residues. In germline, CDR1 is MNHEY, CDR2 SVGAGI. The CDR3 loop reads CASQQGGNSPLHF. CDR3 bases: TGTGCCAGCCAACAGGGTGGCAATTCACCCCTCCACTTT.

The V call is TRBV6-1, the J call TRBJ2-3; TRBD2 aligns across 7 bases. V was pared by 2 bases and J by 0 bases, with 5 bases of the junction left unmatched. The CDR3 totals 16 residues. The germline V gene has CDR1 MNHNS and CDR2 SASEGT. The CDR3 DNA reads TGTGCCAGCAGTGAATTGCGGGAGAGGAGCACAGATACGCAGTATTTT. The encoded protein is CASSELRERSTDTQYF.

The CDR3 bases are TGCGCCAGCAGCTTCGGACTAGCGGTAACTACTAGCACAGATACGCAGTATTTT. It yields the protein CASSFGLAVTTSTDTQYF. The chain employs TRBV5-1 and TRBJ2-3; the match to TRBD2 covers 10 bases. The CDR3 loop spans 18 amino acids. Germline lookup yields CDR1 SGHRS and CDR2 YFSETQ. With V trimmed by 2 bases and J by 0 bases, 9 bases remained unmatched.

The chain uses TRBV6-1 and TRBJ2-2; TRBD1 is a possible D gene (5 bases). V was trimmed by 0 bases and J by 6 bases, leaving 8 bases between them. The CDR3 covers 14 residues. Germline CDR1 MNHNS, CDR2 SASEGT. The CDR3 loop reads CASSEARVSGELFF. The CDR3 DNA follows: TGTGCCAGCAGTGAAGCCAGGGTATCCGGGGAGCTGTTTTTT.

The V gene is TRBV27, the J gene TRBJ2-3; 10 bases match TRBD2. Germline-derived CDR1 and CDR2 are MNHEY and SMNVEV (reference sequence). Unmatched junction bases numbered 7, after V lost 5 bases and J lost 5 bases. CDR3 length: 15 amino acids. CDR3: CASSKRLAGVDTQYF. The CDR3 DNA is TGTGCCAGCAGTAAGAGGCTAGCGGGAGTAGATACGCAGTATTTT.

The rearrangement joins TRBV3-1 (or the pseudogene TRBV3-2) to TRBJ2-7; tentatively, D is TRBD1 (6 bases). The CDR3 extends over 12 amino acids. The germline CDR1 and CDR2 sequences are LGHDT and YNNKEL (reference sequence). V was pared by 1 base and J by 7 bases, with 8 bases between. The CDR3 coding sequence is TGTGCCAGCAGCCAAGTACAGGGAGAGCAGTACTTC. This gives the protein CASSQVQGEQYF.

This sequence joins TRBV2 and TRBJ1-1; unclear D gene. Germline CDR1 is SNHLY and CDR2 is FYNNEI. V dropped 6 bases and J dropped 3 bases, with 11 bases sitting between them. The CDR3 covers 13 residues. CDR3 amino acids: CASRIGRDTEAFF. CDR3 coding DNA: TGTGCCAGCAGGATCGGGAGGGACACTGAAGCTTTCTTT.

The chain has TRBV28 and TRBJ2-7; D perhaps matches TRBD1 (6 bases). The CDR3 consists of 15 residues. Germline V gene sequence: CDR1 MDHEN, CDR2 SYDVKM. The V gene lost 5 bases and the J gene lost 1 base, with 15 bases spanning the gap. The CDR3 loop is CASSRVTGLSYEQYF. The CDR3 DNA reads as TGTGCCAGCAGTCGCGTTACAGGGTTATCCTACGAGCAGTACTTC.

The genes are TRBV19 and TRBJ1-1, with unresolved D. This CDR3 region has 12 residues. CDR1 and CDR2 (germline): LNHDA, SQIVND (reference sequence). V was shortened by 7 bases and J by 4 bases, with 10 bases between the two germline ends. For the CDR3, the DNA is TGTGCCAGTATTAACGGGTTCACTGAAGCTTTCTTT. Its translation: CASINGFTEAFF.

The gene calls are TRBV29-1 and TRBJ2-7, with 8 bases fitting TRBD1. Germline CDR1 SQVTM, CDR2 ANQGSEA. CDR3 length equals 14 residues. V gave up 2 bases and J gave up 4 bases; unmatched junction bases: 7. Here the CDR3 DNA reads TGCAGCGTTGAAAACCGACAGGGGTTATACGAGCAGTACTTC. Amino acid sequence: CSVENRQGLYEQYF.

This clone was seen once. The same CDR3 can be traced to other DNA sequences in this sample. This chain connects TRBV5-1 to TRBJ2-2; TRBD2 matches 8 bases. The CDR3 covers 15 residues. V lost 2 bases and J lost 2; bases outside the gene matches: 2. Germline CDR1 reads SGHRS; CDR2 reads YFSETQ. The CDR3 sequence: CASSLTSGNTGELFF. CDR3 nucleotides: TGCGCCAGCAGCTTAACTAGCGGAAACACCGGGGAGCTGTTTTTT.

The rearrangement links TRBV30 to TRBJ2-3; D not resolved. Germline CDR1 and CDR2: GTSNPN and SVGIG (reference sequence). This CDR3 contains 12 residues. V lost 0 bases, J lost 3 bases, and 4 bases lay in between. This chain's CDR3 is CAWSVQTDTQYF. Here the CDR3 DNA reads TGTGCCTGGAGTGTACAAACAGATACGCAGTATTTT.

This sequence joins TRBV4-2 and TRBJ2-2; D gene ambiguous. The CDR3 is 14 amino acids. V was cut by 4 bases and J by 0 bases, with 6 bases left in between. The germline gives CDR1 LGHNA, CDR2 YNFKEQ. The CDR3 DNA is TGTGCCAGCAGCCCCAACACGAACACCGGGGAGCTGTTTTTT. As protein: CASSPNTNTGELFF.

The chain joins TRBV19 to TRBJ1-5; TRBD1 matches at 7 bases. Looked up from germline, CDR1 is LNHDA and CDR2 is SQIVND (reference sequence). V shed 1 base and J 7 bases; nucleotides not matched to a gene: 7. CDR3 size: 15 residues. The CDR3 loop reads CASSIVTGAGQPQHF. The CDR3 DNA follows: TGTGCCAGTAGTATAGTTACAGGGGCAGGGCAGCCCCAGCATTTT.

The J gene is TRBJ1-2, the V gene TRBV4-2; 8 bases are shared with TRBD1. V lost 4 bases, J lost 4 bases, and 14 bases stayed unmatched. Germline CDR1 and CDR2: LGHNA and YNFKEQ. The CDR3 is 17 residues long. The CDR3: CASSPGQGMTVFYGYTF. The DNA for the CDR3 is TGTGCCAGCAGCCCAGGACAGGGTATGACGGTTTTCTATGGCTACACCTTC.

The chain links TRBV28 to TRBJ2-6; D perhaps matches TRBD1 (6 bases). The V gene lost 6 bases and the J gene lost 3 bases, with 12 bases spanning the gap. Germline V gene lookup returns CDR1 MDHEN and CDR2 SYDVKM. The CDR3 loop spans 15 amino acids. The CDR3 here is CASSTRGIGANVLTF. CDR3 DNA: TGTGCCAGCAGCACCAGGGGAATTGGGGCCAACGTCCTGACTTTC.

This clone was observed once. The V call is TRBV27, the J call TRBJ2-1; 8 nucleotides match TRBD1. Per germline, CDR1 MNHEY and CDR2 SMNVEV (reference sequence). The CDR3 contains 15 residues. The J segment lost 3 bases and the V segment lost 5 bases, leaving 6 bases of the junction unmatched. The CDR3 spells CASSPRDRIYNEQFF. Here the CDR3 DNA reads TGTGCCAGCAGTCCCCGGGACAGGATCTACAATGAGCAGTTCTTC.